This note documents a single T cell receptor (beta chain) sequence. Original analysis: Amplification of reference gene primers provided the estimated nucleated cell counts. Method: immunoSEQ multiplex PCR; TCRdb's copy keeps in-frame clones and lacks some. The V and J calls and clone size were taken over from that table, and D and trimming were inferred from the DNA. The sample lists 200,000 to 250,000 clones; approximately 80% were seen once. This record comes from a study of blood T cell repertoires in COVID-19. Whole-study context: The cDNA or gDNA used as material had been derived from T cells, B-cell-depleted T cells, or PBMCs.

Seattle's enrolled individuals joined amid active infection and were then monitored longitudinally. Looked up from germline, CDR1 is MGHRA and CDR2 is YSYEKL. After removal of 1 base from V and 3 bases from J, the junction contained 7 bases not matched to a gene. The CDR3 spans 16 residues. The gene calls are TRBV4-1 and TRBJ2-3; 7 bases agree with TRBD1. This receptor was identified in a woman older than 75 with COVID-19, enrolled during active disease. Sequenced material: peripheral blood. The CDR3, as DNA: TGCGCCAGCAGCCAAGGGGCGACAGGGATAACAGATACGCAGTATTTT. Translation: CASSQGATGITDTQYF.